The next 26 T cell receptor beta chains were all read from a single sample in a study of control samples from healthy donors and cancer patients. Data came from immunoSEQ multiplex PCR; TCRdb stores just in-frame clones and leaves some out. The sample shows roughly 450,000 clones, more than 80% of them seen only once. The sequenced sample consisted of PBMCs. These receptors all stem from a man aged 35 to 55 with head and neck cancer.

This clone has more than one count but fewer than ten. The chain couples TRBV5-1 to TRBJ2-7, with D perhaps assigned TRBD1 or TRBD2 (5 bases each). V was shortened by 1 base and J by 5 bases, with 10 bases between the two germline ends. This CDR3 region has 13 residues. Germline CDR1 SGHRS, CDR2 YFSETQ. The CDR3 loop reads CASSLQLGDEQYF. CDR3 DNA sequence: TGCGCCAGCAGCTTGCAGCTGGGGGACGAGCAGTACTTC.

CDR3 region: CASSVAGSTDTQYF. The DNA of the CDR3 is TGTGCCAGCTCAGTAGCGGGGAGCACAGATACGCAGTATTTT. This chain uses TRBV28 with TRBJ2-3, with 8 nucleotides matching TRBD2. The CDR3 has 14 residues. With V trimmed by 8 bases and J by 0 bases, 4 bases remained unmatched. Per germline, CDR1 MDHEN and CDR2 SYDVKM.

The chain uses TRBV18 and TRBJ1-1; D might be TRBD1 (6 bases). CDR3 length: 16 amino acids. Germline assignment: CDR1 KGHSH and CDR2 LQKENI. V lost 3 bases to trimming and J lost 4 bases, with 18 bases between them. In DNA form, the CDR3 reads TGTGCCAGCTCACCGACCACCGGGACATTTAGCACTGAAGCTTTCTTT. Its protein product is CASSPTTGTFSTEAFF.

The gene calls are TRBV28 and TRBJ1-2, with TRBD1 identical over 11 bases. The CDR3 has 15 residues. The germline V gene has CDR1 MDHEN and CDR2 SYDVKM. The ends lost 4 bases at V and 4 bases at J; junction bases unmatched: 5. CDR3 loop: CASSSPGTGGYGYTF. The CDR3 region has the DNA TGTGCCAGCAGTTCCCCCGGGACAGGGGGCTATGGCTACACCTTC.

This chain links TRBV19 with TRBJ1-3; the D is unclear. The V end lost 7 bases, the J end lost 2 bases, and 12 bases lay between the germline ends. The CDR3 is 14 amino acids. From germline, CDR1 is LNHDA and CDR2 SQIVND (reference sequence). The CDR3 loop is CASNPGATGNTIYF. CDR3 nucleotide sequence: TGTGCCAGTAACCCAGGAGCAACTGGAAACACCATATATTTT.

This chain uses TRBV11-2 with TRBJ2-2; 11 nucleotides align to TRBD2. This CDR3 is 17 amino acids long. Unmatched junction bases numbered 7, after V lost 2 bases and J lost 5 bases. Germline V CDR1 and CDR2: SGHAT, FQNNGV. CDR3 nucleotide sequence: TGTGCCAGCAGCTTACCCGGCGGGACTAGCGGAACCGGGGAGCTGTTTTTT. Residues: CASSLPGGTSGTGELFF.

The CDR3 coding sequence is TGTGCCAGCAGTTTCGGGGACAGGGGTGTCGCTTTCTTT. It is translated as CASSFGDRGVAFF. The chain is built from TRBV28 and TRBJ1-1; TRBD1 matches at 10 bases. The junction had 6 bases not matched to a gene; V was cut back by 3 bases and J by 11 bases. The germline V gene has CDR1 MDHEN and CDR2 SYDVKM. This CDR3 has 13 residues.

The CDR3 region is CASSSGANVLTF. The CDR3 DNA follows: TGTGCCAGCAGCTCTGGGGCCAACGTCCTGACTTTC. The chain employs TRBV27 and TRBJ2-6; no definite D call. This CDR3 has 12 amino acids. Deletions cut 6 bases from V and 0 bases from J, with 0 bases between. Germline CDR1 and CDR2: MNHEY and SMNVEV (reference sequence).

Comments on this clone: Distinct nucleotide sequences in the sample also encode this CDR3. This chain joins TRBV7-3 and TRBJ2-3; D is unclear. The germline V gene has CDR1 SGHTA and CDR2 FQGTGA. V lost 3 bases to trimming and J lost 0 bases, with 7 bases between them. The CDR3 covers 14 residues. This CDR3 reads CASSLAGSTDTQYF. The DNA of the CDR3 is TGTGCCAGCAGCTTGGCCGGGAGCACAGATACGCAGTATTTT.

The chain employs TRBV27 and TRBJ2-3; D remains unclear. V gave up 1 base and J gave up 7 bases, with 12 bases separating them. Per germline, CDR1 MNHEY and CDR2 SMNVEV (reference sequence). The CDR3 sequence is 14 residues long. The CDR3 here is CASSLYVRAHTQYF. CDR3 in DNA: TGTGCCAGCAGTTTATACGTTAGGGCGCATACGCAGTATTTT.

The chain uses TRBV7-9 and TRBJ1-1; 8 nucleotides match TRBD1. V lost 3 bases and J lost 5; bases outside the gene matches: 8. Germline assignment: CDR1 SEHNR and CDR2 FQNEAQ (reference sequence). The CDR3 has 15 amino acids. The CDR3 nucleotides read TGTGCCAGCAGCTTGCAGCGGACAGGGATGACTGAAGCTTTCTTT. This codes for CASSLQRTGMTEAFF.

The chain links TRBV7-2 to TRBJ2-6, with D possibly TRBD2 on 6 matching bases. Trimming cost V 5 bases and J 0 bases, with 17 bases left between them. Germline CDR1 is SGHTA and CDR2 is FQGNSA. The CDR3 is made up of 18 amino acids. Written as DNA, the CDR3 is TGTGCCAGCAGCCCGGAGGGTCCGCTAAGCTCTGGGGCCAACGTCCTGACTTTC. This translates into CASSPEGPLSSGANVLTF. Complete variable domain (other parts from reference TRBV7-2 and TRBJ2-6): GAGVSQSPSNKVTEKGKDVELRCDPISGHTALYWYRQSLGQGLEFLIYFQGNSAPDKSGLPSDRFSAERTGGSVSTLTIQRTQQEDSAVYLCASSPEGPLSSGANVLTFGAGSRLTVL.

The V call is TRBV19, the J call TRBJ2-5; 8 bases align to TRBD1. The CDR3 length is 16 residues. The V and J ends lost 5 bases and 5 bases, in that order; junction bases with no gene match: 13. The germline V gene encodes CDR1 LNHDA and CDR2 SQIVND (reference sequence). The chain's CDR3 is CASSLLGTGDVETQYF. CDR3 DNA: TGTGCCAGTAGTCTCCTAGGGACAGGTGATGTCGAGACCCAGTACTTC.

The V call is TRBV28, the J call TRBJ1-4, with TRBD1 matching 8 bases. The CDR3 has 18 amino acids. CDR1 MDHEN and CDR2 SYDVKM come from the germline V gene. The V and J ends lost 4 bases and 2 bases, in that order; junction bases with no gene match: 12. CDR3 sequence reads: CASSSHPGTGSTNEKLFF. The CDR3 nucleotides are TGTGCCAGCAGTTCGCACCCTGGGACAGGCAGTACTAATGAAAAACTGTTTTTT.

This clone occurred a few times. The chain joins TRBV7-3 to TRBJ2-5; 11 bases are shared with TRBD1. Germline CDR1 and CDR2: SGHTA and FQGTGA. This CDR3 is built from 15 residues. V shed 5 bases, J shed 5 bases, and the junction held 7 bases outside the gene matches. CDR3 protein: CASSPRGQGDETQYF. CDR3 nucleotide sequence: TGTGCCAGCAGCCCCCGGGGACAGGGGGACGAGACCCAGTACTTC.

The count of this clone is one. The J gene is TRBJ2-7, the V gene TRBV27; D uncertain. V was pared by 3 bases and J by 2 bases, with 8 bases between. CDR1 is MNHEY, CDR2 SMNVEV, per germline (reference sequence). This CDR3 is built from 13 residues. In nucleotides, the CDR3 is TGTGCCAGCAGTTTTGCAGGACCCTACGAGCAGTACTTC. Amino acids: CASSFAGPYEQYF.

CDR3 nucleotide sequence: TGCGCCAGCAGCCAAGACAGGAGCCGGCAGCGGGAGAGGGAGCTGTTTTTT. Translation: CASSQDRSRQRERELFF. The rearrangement joins TRBV4-1 to TRBJ2-2; 8 bases line up with TRBD2. The trim removed 0 bases at V and 9 bases at J, leaving 12 bases unmatched. This CDR3 region has 17 residues. Germline CDR1 and CDR2: MGHRA and YSYEKL.

CDR3 sequence: CASSPGPPNTGELFF. The CDR3 bases are TGTGCCAGCAGCCCGGGACCGCCGAACACCGGGGAGCTGTTTTTT. The chain uses TRBV28 and TRBJ2-2; D assignment may be TRBD1 or TRBD2 (5 bases each). The germline gives CDR1 MDHEN, CDR2 SYDVKM. V dropped 6 bases and J dropped 0 bases, with 11 bases sitting between them. The CDR3 is 15 residues long.

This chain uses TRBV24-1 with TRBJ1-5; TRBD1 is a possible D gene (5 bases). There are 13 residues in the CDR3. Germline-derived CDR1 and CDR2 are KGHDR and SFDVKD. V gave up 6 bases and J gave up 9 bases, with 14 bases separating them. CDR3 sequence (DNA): TGTGCCACCAGTAAGGACTACGGGGGGCCCCAGCATTTT. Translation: CATSKDYGGPQHF.

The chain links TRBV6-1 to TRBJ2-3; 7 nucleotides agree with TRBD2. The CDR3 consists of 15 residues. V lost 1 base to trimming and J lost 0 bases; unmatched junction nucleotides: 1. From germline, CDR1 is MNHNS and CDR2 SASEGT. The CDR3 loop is CASSEVAGSTDTQYF. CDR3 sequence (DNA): TGTGCCAGCAGTGAAGTAGCGGGCAGCACAGATACGCAGTATTTT.

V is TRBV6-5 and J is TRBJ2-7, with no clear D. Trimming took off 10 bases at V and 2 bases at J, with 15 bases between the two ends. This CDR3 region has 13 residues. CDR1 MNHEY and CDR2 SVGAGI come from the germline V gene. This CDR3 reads CATQGWPAYEQYF. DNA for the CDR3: TGTGCCACCCAAGGGTGGCCTGCCTACGAGCAGTACTTC.

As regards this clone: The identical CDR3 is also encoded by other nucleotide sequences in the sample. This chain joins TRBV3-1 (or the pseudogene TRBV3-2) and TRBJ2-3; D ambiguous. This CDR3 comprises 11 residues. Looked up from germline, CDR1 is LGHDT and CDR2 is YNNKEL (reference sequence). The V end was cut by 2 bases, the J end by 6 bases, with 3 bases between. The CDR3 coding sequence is TGTGCCAGCAGCCAAACCGATACGCAGTATTTT. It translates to CASSQTDTQYF.

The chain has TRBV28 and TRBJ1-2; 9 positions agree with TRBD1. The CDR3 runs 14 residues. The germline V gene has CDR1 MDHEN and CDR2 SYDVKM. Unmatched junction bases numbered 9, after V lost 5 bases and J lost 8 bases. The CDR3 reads CASSRGDREGGYTF. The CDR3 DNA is TGTGCCAGCAGTAGAGGGGACAGGGAGGGAGGCTACACCTTC.

CDR3 bases: TGTGCCAGCAGCTTTCTAGCGGGAGGGCGCGATGAGCAGTTCTTC. Its translation is CASSFLAGGRDEQFF. The chain has TRBV7-2 and TRBJ2-1; 12 nucleotides agree with TRBD2. Germline V CDR1 and CDR2: SGHTA, FQGNSA. This CDR3 contains 15 residues. Trimming at V came to 3 bases and at J to 8 bases, leaving 5 bases not matched to a gene.

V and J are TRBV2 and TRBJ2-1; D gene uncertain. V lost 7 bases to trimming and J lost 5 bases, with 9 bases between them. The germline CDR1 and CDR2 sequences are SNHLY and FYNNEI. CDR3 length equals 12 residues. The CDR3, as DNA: TGTGCCAGCATGATAGAACACAATGAGCAGTTCTTC. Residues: CASMIEHNEQFF.

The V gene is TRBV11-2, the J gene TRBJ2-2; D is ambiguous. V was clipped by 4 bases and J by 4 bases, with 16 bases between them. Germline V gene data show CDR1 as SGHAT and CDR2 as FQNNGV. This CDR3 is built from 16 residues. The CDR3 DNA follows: TGTGCCAGCAGCTCGAGAGATAAGCAGGCCACCGGGGAGCTGTTTTTT. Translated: CASSSRDKQATGELFF.